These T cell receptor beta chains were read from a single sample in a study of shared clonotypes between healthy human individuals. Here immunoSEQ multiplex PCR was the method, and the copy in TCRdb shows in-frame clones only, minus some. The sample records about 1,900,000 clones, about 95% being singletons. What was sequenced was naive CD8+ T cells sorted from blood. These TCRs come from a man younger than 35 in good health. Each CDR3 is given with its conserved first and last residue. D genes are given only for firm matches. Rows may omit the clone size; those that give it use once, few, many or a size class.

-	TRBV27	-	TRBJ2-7	TGTGCCAGCAGTTCCGGGCTAGCCTACGAGCAGTACTTC	CASSSGLAYEQYF
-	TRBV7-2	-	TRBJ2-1	TGTGCCAGCAGCCCAGGCGTCAGGGGCGCCTACAATGAGCAGTTCTTC	CASSPGVRGAYNEQFF
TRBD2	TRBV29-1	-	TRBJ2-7	TGCAGCGTTTCTTTTAGCGGGGGGCACGAGCAGTACTTC	CSVSFSGGHEQYF
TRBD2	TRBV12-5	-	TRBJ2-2	TGTGCTAGTTCTCTAGCGGGGAACACCGGGGAGCTGTTTTTT	CASSLAGNTGELFF
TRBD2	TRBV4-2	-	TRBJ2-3	TGTGCCAGCAGCCACCGAGATAGCGGGGGGGCCTCAGATACGCAGTATTTT	CASSHRDSGGASDTQYF
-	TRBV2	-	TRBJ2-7	TGTGCCAGCAGCGACCCCCAGGACTACTACGAGCAGTACTTC	CASSDPQDYYEQYF
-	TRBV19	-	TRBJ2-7	TGTGCCAGTAGTATGGGAGGGGGGAACTCCTACGAGCAGTACTTC	CASSMGGGNSYEQYF
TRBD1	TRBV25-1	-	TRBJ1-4	TGTGCCAGCAGCCCCGGGACAGGGAATGAAAAACTGTTTTTT	CASSPGTGNEKLFF
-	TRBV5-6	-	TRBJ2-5	TGTGCCAGCAGCCTGGAGGGACAGTATGGTCCCACCCAGTACTTC	CASSLEGQYGPTQYF
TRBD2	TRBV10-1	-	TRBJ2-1	TGCGCCAGCAGTGAGACTAGCGGGGGGACTACTGAGCAGTTCTTC	CASSETSGGTTEQFF
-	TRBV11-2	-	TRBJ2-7	TGTGCCAGCAGCTCCGAGCGCACGGACTCCTACGAGCAGTACTTC	CASSSERTDSYEQYF
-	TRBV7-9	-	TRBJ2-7	TGTGCCAGCAGCTTCCCTAACTCCTACGAGCAGTACTTC	CASSFPNSYEQYF
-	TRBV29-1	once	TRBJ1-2	TGCAGCGTTAGAGGAGGCTATGGCTACACCTTC	CSVRGGYGYTF
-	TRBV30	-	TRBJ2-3	TGTGCCTGGAGTGTAGGAGGTGCAGATACGCAGTATTTT	CAWSVGGADTQYF
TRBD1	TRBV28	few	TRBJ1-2	TGTGCCAGCTTAGATACCGGACAGGGATATGGCTACACCTTC	CASLDTGQGYGYTF
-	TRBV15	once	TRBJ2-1	TGTGCCACCAGCAGAGATCTTGGAGGAGGGGTCGATGAGCAGTTCTTC	CATSRDLGGGVDEQFF
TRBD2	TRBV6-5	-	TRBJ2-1	TGTGCCAGCAGTTACGGACGGGGGGGCTCCTACAATGAGCAGTTCTTC	CASSYGRGGSYNEQFF
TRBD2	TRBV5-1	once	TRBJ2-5	TGCGCCAGCAGCTCCCGACTAGCGGGGGGAAACGAGACCCAGTACTTC	CASSSRLAGGNETQYF
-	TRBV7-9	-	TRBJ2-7	TGTGCCAGCAGCTTAATCAGCTCCTACGAGCAGTACTTC	CASSLISSYEQYF
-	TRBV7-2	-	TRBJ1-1	TGTGCCAGCAGCGTCTCTGGGGTGGGGGCCACTGAAGCTTTCTTT	CASSVSGVGATEAFF
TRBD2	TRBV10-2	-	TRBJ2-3	TGCGCCAGCTCACGGGGGGGCACAGATACGCAGTATTTT	CASSRGGTDTQYF
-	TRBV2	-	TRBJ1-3	TGTGCCAGCAGCCGGGGGGAATCTGGAAACACCATATATTTT	CASSRGESGNTIYF
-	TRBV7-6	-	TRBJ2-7	TGTGCCAGCAGCTTAGAAACAGCCTACGAGCAGTACTTC	CASSLETAYEQYF
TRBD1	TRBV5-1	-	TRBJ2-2	TGCGCCAGCAGCCGTCCCCCACAGGGGGCGCCCACCGGGGAGCTGTTTTTT	CASSRPPQGAPTGELFF
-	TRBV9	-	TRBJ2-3	TGTGCCAGCAGCGTAGCGGCGGCGTTTTCAGATACGCAGTATTTT	CASSVAAAFSDTQYF
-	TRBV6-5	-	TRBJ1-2	TGTGCCAGCAGTTACGGGTCAGGGTATGGCTACACCTTC	CASSYGSGYGYTF
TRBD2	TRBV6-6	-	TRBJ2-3	TGTGCCAGCGGAACTAGCGGGATCACAGATACGCAGTATTTT	CASGTSGITDTQYF
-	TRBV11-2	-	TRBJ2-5	TGTGCCAGCAGCTTAAGCGAGACCCAGTACTTC	CASSLSETQYF
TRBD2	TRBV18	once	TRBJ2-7	TGTGCCAGCTCACCTCCTAGCGGGAGCGCAATTTACGAGCAGTACTTC	CASSPPSGSAIYEQYF
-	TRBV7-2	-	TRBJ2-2	TGTGCCAGCAGTTCTAACGCGAACACCGGGGAGCTGTTTTTT	CASSSNANTGELFF
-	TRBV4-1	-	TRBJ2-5	TGCGCCAGCAGCCAAGTTCGAGCGACGGAGACCCAGTACTTC	CASSQVRATETQYF
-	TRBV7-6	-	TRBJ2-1	TGTGCCAGCAGCCCCTATGGCTGGGTAACGGATCCGATGTATAACAATGAGCAGTTCTTC	CASSPYGWVTDPMYNNEQFF
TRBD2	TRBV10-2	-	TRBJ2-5	TGCGCCAGCAAACGGGGCGGGGGGGCAGGAGAGACCCAGTACTTC	CASKRGGGAGETQYF
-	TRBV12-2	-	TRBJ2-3	TGTGCAAGTCGCCCAAGGGGCGGGGGTAGTTCAGATACGCAGTATTTT	CASRPRGGGSSDTQYF
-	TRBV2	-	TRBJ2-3	TGTGCCAGCACTGACGGGGATAGCACAAATACGCAGTATTTT	CASTDGDSTNTQYF